This T cell receptor beta chain came from a study of blood T cell repertoires in COVID-19. Sequencing was performed with immunoSEQ multiplex PCR; in TCRdb, only in-frame clones are kept and a portion is missing. This table holds about 120,000 clones, around 79% found once. CDR3 length equals 14 residues. The germline gives CDR1 LGHDT, CDR2 YNNKEL (reference sequence). After removal of 4 bases from V and 4 bases from J, the junction contained 6 bases not matched to a gene. The receptor was derived from a man in his forties or fifties with acute or convalescent COVID-19. Sample: peripheral blood. The chain couples TRBV3-1 (or the pseudogene TRBV3-2) to TRBJ1-1, with 7 bases fitting TRBD1. Written as DNA, the CDR3 is TGTGCCAGCAGCCCAAGACAGGGAGGCACTGAAGCTTTCTTT. Amino acids: CASSPRQGGTEAFF.